The entry below gives a single T cell receptor (beta chain) sequence along with its context. Antigen unknown. The data were taken from a study of CD8+ T cells in alopecia areata. Study conclusions and caveats: Especially in alopecia totalis/universalis, lesional scalp showed greater clonality than normal scalp did.

The CDR3 runs to 12 residues. V was shortened by 1 base and J by 9 bases, with 7 bases between the two germline ends. The germline V gene has CDR1 MGHRA and CDR2 YSYEKL. Reverse transcribed after extraction, RNA yielded cDNA as the sequencing template. The assay was immunoSEQ multiplex PCR, and TCRdb's table has in-frame clones only and misses some. Here the sample spans fewer than 250,000 clones, around 62% being singletons. The genes are TRBV4-1 and TRBJ2-1; no clear D. The sequences come from CD4+ T cells sorted from blood, collected at week 0. This TCR came from a human donor with alopecia areata. In DNA, the CDR3 is TGCGCCAGCAGCCAAGTGTTAGGTGAGCAGTTCTTC. This gives the protein CASSQVLGEQFF.